This note documents a single T cell receptor (beta chain) sequence. This sample is part of a study of beta chain features in type 1 diabetes. Trimming left V 8 bases short and J 5 bases short, with 16 bases between. There are 13 residues in the CDR3. Germline-derived CDR1 and CDR2 are GTSNPN and SVGIG (reference sequence). Expressed TCRB transcripts were sequenced because the entire RNA isolate underwent reverse transcription. TCRdb's table, derived via immunoSEQ multiplex PCR, lists solely in-frame clones and lacks some. The profile shows around 450,000 clones, approximately 10% of them singletons. The specimen was naive CD4+ T cells from blood. The clonotype comes from a woman between 18 and 29 years old in good health. The V gene is TRBV30, the J gene TRBJ2-1; the D gene could be TRBD1 or TRBD2 (5 bases each). In DNA form, the CDR3 reads TGTGCCGGTACTGGGGCGGGCAACAATGAGCAGTTCTTC. Translated, it gives CAGTGAGNNEQFF.